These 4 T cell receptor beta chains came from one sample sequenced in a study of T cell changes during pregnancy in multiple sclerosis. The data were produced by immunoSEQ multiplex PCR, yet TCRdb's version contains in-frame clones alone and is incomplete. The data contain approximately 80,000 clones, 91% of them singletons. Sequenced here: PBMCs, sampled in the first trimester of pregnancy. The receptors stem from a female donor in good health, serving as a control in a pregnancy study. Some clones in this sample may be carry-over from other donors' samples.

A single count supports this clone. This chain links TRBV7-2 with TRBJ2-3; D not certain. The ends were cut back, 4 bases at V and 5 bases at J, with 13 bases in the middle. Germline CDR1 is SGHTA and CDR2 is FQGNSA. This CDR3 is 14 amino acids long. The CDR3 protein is CASSSSGFRDTQYF. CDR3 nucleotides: TGTGCCAGCAGCTCCTCCGGGTTTAGAGATACGCAGTATTTT.

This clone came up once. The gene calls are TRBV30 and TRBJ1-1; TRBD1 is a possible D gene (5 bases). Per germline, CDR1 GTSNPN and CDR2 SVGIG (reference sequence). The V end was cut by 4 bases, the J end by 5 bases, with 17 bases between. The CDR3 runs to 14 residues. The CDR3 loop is CAWNGARWVTEAFF. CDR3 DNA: TGTGCCTGGAATGGGGCCCGTTGGGTAACTGAAGCTTTCTTT.

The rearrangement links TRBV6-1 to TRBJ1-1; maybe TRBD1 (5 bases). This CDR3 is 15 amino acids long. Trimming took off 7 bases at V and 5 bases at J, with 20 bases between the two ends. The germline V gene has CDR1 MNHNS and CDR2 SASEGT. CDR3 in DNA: TGTGCCAGCAAATGGGGGACTTCTGAGGGGACTGAAGCTTTCTTT. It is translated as CASKWGTSEGTEAFF.

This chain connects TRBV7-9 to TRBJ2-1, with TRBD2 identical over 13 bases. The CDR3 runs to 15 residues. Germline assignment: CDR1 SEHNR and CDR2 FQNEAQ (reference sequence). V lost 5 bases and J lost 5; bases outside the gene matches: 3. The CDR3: CASSELAGGDNEQFF. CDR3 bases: TGTGCCAGCAGCGAACTAGCGGGAGGGGACAATGAGCAGTTCTTC.